This entry lists 9 T cell receptor beta chains sequenced from one sample in a study of blood T cell repertoires in COVID-19. Measured with immunoSEQ multiplex PCR; TCRdb has only the in-frame clones, and not every one. The repertoire holds about 300,000 clones, with about 87% as singletons. Material: peripheral blood. The receptors were gathered from a woman in her thirties or forties who had recovered from COVID-19.

This sequence joins TRBV12-5 and TRBJ1-1; D is uncertain. The germline V gene has CDR1 LGHNT and CDR2 FRNRAP. The CDR3 has 13 residues. V was shortened by 5 bases and J by 1 base, with 8 bases between the two germline ends. CDR3 sequence: CASGLTSNTEAFF. The CDR3 DNA is TGTGCTAGTGGTCTAACTTCGAACACTGAAGCTTTCTTT.

The chain has TRBV6-5 and TRBJ2-7, with D possibly matching TRBD1 (5 bases). The CDR3 runs to 14 residues. CDR1 MNHEY and CDR2 SVGAGI come from the germline V gene. V was trimmed by 6 bases and J by 7 bases, leaving 19 bases between them. The DNA of the CDR3 is TGTGCCAGCAGCCTACGTGGGGCCGCCCGAGAGCAGTACTTC. It yields the protein CASSLRGAAREQYF.

The V gene is TRBV27, the J gene TRBJ2-3; tentative D call: TRBD2 (7 bases). CDR1 is MNHEY, CDR2 SMNVEV, per germline (reference sequence). The CDR3 has 14 amino acids. With 10 bases removed from V and 2 bases from J, the gap between germline ends came to 16 bases. Written as DNA, the CDR3 is TGTGCCACCCGATTGGCGGGGGCCACAGATACGCAGTATTTT. Protein product: CATRLAGATDTQYF.

The gene calls are TRBV7-3 and TRBJ2-1, with 9 bases that match TRBD2. Germline CDR1 reads SGHTA; CDR2 reads FQGTGA. The junction had 7 bases not matched to a gene; V was cut back by 3 bases and J by 7 bases. The CDR3 consists of 15 residues. The chain's CDR3 is CASSFVAGEVNEQFF. The DNA of the CDR3 is TGTGCCAGCAGCTTCGTAGCGGGGGAGGTGAATGAGCAGTTCTTC.

The V gene is TRBV5-4, the J gene TRBJ2-3, with D tentatively TRBD2 (6 bases). The CDR3 extends over 13 amino acids. Looked up from germline, CDR1 is SGHNT and CDR2 is YYREEE (reference sequence). V shed 3 bases and J shed 6 bases, with 11 bases lying between them. The CDR3 loop reads CASSSPLADTQYF. CDR3 DNA sequence: TGTGCCAGCAGCTCCCCTCTAGCGGATACGCAGTATTTT. The full variable domain, rest sourced from reference TRBV5-4 and TRBJ2-3, is ETGVTQSPTHLIKTRGQQVTLRCSSQSGHNTVSWYQQALGQGPQFIFQYYREEENGRGNFPPRFSGLQFPNYSSELNVNALELDDSALYLCASSSPLADTQYFGPGTRLTVL.

V and J are TRBV4-3 and TRBJ1-5, with TRBD1 matching over 7 bases. The CDR3 sequence is 15 residues long. V lost 4 bases and J lost 5; bases outside the gene matches: 8. Per the germline V gene, CDR1 is LGHNA and CDR2 is YSLEER. CDR3 region: CASSLETGSYQPQHF. DNA of the CDR3: TGCGCCAGCAGCCTAGAGACAGGGTCGTATCAGCCCCAGCATTTT.

This chain connects TRBV2 to TRBJ2-1; 8 bases line up with TRBD1. The junction had 7 bases not matched to a gene; V was cut back by 6 bases and J by 12 bases. The V gene's germline CDR1 is SNHLY and CDR2 FYNNEI. The length of the CDR3 is 12 residues. CDR3: CASRDRAFGQFF. CDR3 nucleotide sequence: TGTGCCAGCAGGGACAGGGCCTTTGGGCAGTTCTTC.

V usage is TRBV2 and J usage is TRBJ1-2, with 7 bases that match TRBD1. Germline V CDR1 and CDR2: SNHLY, FYNNEI. The CDR3 runs to 15 residues. V was pared by 6 bases and J by 3 bases, with 10 bases of the junction left unmatched. CDR3 residues: CASRVTGVRDYGYTF. The CDR3 nucleotides are TGTGCCAGCAGAGTTACAGGGGTACGAGACTATGGCTACACCTTC.

This CDR3 is CASSLGGGVEQYF. For the CDR3, the DNA is TGTGCCAGCAGTCTGGGGGGGGGCGTCGAGCAGTACTTC. The gene calls are TRBV7-2 and TRBJ2-7, with D possibly being TRBD2 (7 bases). The CDR3 runs to 13 residues. Germline CDR1 reads SGHTA; CDR2 reads FQGNSA. V lost 6 bases and J lost 6, with 15 bases in between.